The 30 T cell receptor beta chains listed next were all sequenced from one sample in a study of T cell clonality in common variable immunodeficiency. Sequenced by immunoSEQ multiplex PCR; TCRdb stores in-frame clones only, minus some. The sample offers approximately 51,000 clones and no singletons, the top ten holding about 5.9%. The sequencing input was peripheral blood mononuclear cells. The receptors originated from a person aged 18 to 70 in good health.

This clone was detected ten times or more. CDR3 sequence: CASSLGGVRGNEQFF. CDR3 DNA (partial): TGCGCCAGCAGCTTGGGCGGAGTTCGGGGCAATGAG. The chain couples TRBV5-1 to TRBJ2-1, with D possibly matching TRBD2 (5 bases). The read comes to an end 3 residues before the CDR3 does, leaving the germline J gene to fill in the end. The CDR3 spans 15 residues. Per germline, CDR1 SGHRS and CDR2 YFSETQ. V lost 0 bases and J 6 bases, leaving 13 bases between the germline ends. The entire variable domain, with the rest obtained from reference TRBV5-1 and TRBJ2-1, is as follows: KAGVTQTPRYLIKTRGQQVTLSCSPISGHRSVSWYQQTPGQGLQFLFEYFSETQRNKGNFPGRFSGRQFSNSRSEMNVSTLELGDSALYLCASSLGGVRGNEQFFGPGTRLTVL.

This clone was counted ten times or more. Read sequence stops 3 residues before the CDR3 end, and the germline J gene provides the missing end. The chain carries TRBV19 and TRBJ1-5; D possibly corresponds to TRBD1 (6 bases). V lost 7 bases and J 4 bases, leaving 14 bases between the germline ends. The CDR3 sequence is 14 residues long. Per germline, CDR1 LNHDA and CDR2 SQIVND (reference sequence). The sequenced CDR3 bases are TGTGCCAGTACTTCAGGGGCGATTAATCAGCCC. The encoded protein is CASTSGAINQP. The CDR3 reads in full as CASTSGAINQPQHF.

This clone was counted ten times or more. The sequenced fragment ends 3 residues before the CDR3 boundary, so the rest is inferred from the germline J gene. The rearrangement uses TRBV19 and TRBJ1-1, with D unclear. Trimming cost V 3 bases and J 6 bases, with 5 bases left between them. CDR3 length: 11 residues. Per germline, CDR1 LNHDA and CDR2 SQIVND (reference sequence). CDR3 protein: CASSIGSEAFF. The covered CDR3 bases are TGTGCCAGTAGTATCGGGTCTGAA.

In this sample, this clone turned up many times. The read terminates 3 residues before the CDR3 end, so the remaining end is supplied by the germline J gene. This chain uses TRBV30 with TRBJ2-3; 10 bases agree with TRBD2. V dropped 2 bases and J dropped 2; count of bases not matched to a gene: 7. Germline lookup yields CDR1 GTSNPN and CDR2 SVGIG (reference sequence). This CDR3 has 16 amino acids. CDR3 DNA (partial): TGTGCCTGGAGTAGGGCGACTAGCGGGTCCACAGATACG. Protein product: CAWSRATSGSTDT. The complete CDR3 protein is CAWSRATSGSTDTQYF. Looking up the rest from reference TRBV30 and TRBJ2-3 gives the full variable domain: SQTIHQWPATLVQPVGSPLSLECTVEGTSNPNLYWYRQAAGRGLQLLFYSVGIGQISSEVPQNLSASRPQDRQFILSSKKLLLSDSGFYLCAWSRATSGSTDTQYFGPGTRLTVL.

In its sample, this clone was seen many times. The CDR3 end is not reached by the read, which stops 3 residues before it; the germline J gene fills it in. Other DNA sequences of this sample code for an identical CDR3. The genes are TRBV5-1 and TRBJ1-3; TRBD1 matches 7 bases. The length of the CDR3 is 17 residues. V dropped 4 bases and J dropped 0; count of bases not matched to a gene: 10. Germline V gene data show CDR1 as SGHRS and CDR2 as YFSETQ. The covered CDR3 bases are TGCGCCAGCAGCGACGGGACAGCGGGCCTCTCTGGAAACACC. Translating it yields CASSDGTAGLSGNT. The full CDR3 is CASSDGTAGLSGNTIYF.

Ten or more counts support this clone. The read terminates 3 residues ahead of where the CDR3 ends, so the germline J gene completes it. V is TRBV5-1 and J is TRBJ1-1, with 7 bases lining up with TRBD1. The CDR3 has 14 residues. V trimming: 0 bases; J trimming: 1 base; junction bases outside the gene matches: 0. Germline lookup yields CDR1 SGHRS and CDR2 YFSETQ. CDR3 amino acids: CASSLGDRNTEAFF. CDR3 DNA (partial): TGCGCCAGCAGCTTGGGGGACAGGAACACTGAA.

In its sample, this clone was seen many times. The CDR3 end is not reached by the read, which stops 3 residues before it; the germline J gene fills it in. V is TRBV5-1 and J is TRBJ2-3; D possibly corresponds to TRBD1 (6 bases). V was pared by 4 bases and J by 5 bases, with 17 bases between. In germline, CDR1 is SGHRS, CDR2 YFSETQ. CDR3 size: 15 residues. The CDR3 bases that were read are TGCGCCAGCAGCCAGGGGACCGCCGGTGGAGATACG. Encoded protein: CASSQGTAGGDT. In full, the CDR3 reads CASSQGTAGGDTQYF.

CDR3 protein: CASSEGTGYGNYGQYF. The sequenced CDR3 bases are TGTGCCAGCAGTGAAGGGACAGGGTATGGGAACTATGGT. The V gene is TRBV6-1, the J gene TRBJ2-4; 8 bases agree with TRBD1. The sequence runs out 3 residues before the end of the CDR3; the remainder is reconstructed from the germline J gene. Germline V gene data show CDR1 as MNHNS and CDR2 as SASEGT. The length of the CDR3 is 16 residues.

This clone was picked up many times. The read halts 3 residues ahead of the CDR3 end, with the missing end drawn from the germline J gene. This rearrangement joins TRBV20-1 to TRBJ1-2; D remains unclear. The germline CDR1 and CDR2 sequences are DFQATT and SNEGSKA (reference sequence). The CDR3 has 13 amino acids. V was pared by 1 base and J by 3 bases, with 9 bases between. The CDR3 is CSARGEAHYGYTF. The DNA read from the CDR3 is TGCAGTGCTAGAGGTGAAGCGCACTATGGC.

Turning to this clone: The CDR3 end lies 3 residues beyond the end of the read and is filled in from the germline J gene. The rearrangement uses TRBV6-2 or TRBV6-3 and TRBJ1-2; tentatively, D is TRBD1 (5 bases). CDR3 length: 17 amino acids. Germline CDR1 MNHEY, CDR2 SVGEGT. The CDR3 bases that were read are TGTGCCAGCAGTTACTCGGGCCGGGGGGTCGTTACAGATACC. Protein product: CASSYSGRGVVTDT. The entire CDR3 protein is CASSYSGRGVVTDTYTF.

This clone was seen ten or more times. The missing CDR3 end, 3 residues past where the read stops, is filled in from the germline J gene. The chain carries TRBV7-9 and TRBJ2-5, with D perhaps TRBD2 (5 bases). CDR1 SEHNR and CDR2 FQNEAQ come from the germline V gene (reference sequence). The CDR3 has 15 amino acids. The germline V and J ends were trimmed by 0 bases and 1 base, with 9 bases remaining between them. The CDR3 is CASSLAGGRQETQYF. The sequenced part of the CDR3 DNA is TGTGCCAGCAGCTTAGCAGGCGGGCGCCAAGAGACC.

This clone appeared many times. The read falls 3 residues short of the CDR3 end, and the missing part is taken from the germline J gene. The chain joins TRBV6-2 or TRBV6-3 to TRBJ1-5; 7 nucleotides agree with TRBD1. Losses at the gene ends were 2 bases for V and 6 bases for J; bases not matched to a gene: 7. From germline, CDR1 is MNHEY and CDR2 SVGEGT. This CDR3 spans 15 amino acids. CDR3 bases read: TGTGCCAGCAGTTACCGGGCAGGGGGTCTTCAGCCC. It specifies CASSYRAGGLQP. The full-length CDR3 reads as CASSYRAGGLQPQHF.

This clone was seen ten or more times. The sequence runs out 3 residues before the end of the CDR3; the remainder is reconstructed from the germline J gene. The chain recombines TRBV10-1 with TRBJ2-3, with D uncertain. The germline V gene encodes CDR1 WNHNN and CDR2 SYGVQD (reference sequence). The V end was cut by 3 bases, the J end by 8 bases, with 9 bases between. The CDR3 has 12 amino acids. The CDR3 sequence: CASSDSLGTQYF. CDR3 bases read: TGCGCCAGCAGTGATTCTCTCGGTACG.

This clone was recorded many times. Sequencing ends 3 residues short of the CDR3 end; the germline J gene provides the rest. The chain joins TRBV5-1 to TRBJ2-1; tentative D call: TRBD1 (6 bases). The V gene's germline CDR1 is SGHRS and CDR2 YFSETQ. V lost 4 bases and J lost 5, with 16 bases in between. There are 15 residues in the CDR3. CDR3 sequence: CASSPDGTTHNEQFF. CDR3 DNA, as far as it was read: TGCGCCAGCAGCCCCGACGGGACAACGCACAATGAG.

The table lists this clone with many counts. Read sequence stops 3 residues before the CDR3 end, and the germline J gene provides the missing end. The chain employs TRBV6-1 and TRBJ1-5, with D maybe TRBD1 (6 bases). The CDR3 runs to 15 residues. With 3 bases removed from V and 6 bases from J, the gap between germline ends came to 15 bases. Germline V gives CDR1 MNHNS, CDR2 SASEGT. The CDR3 here is CASSEWVRGTQPQHF. The CDR3 bases that were read are TGTGCCAGCAGTGAGTGGGTCAGGGGTACTCAGCCC.

This clone showed up many times. The CDR3 end is not reached by the read, which stops 3 residues before it; the germline J gene fills it in. V and J are TRBV13 and TRBJ1-4; no reliable D call. Per germline, CDR1 PRHDT and CDR2 FYEKMQ (reference sequence). The CDR3 extends over 14 amino acids. Deletions cut 5 bases from V and 5 bases from J, with 12 bases between. The CDR3: CASSPINKNEKLFF. CDR3 DNA (partial): TGTGCCAGCAGCCCAATAAACAAGAATGAAAAA.

This clone appeared many times. The missing CDR3 end, 3 residues past where the read stops, is filled in from the germline J gene. The chain uses TRBV20-1 and TRBJ2-7; D perhaps matches TRBD2 (5 bases). Germline-derived CDR1 and CDR2 are DFQATT and SNEGSKA (reference sequence). The CDR3 runs to 15 residues. Trimming left V 6 bases short and J 2 bases short, with 20 bases between. The sequenced CDR3 bases are TGCAGTGCCGGGGTGGGCACAGCCATCACCTACGAG. Its translation is CSAGVGTAITYE. The complete CDR3 sequence is CSAGVGTAITYEQYF.

This clone was found many times. Coverage ceases 3 residues before the CDR3 finishes, and the germline J gene fills in the end. The chain employs TRBV19 and TRBJ2-7, with unresolved D. The germline V gene has CDR1 LNHDA and CDR2 SQIVND (reference sequence). Trimming cost V 6 bases and J 6 bases, with 12 bases left between them. The CDR3 loop spans 12 amino acids. The part of the CDR3 DNA that was read is TGTGCCAGTAGCGGAGACTTCTCCGAG. It is translated as CASSGDFSE. The full CDR3 sequence reads CASSGDFSEQYF.

This clone was detected many times. The read halts 3 residues ahead of the CDR3 end, with the missing end drawn from the germline J gene. J is TRBJ1-2 and V is TRBV6-1, with a tentative D call TRBD1 (5 bases). CDR1 is MNHNS, CDR2 SASEGT, per germline. CDR3 length: 16 residues. CDR3 DNA (partial): TGTGCCAGCAGTGAAAAGAGACGGGAGGGGAGAGAAGGC. Encoded protein: CASSEKRREGREG. The CDR3 in full is CASSEKRREGREGYTF.

This clone was observed at least ten times. The read stops 3 residues short of the end of the CDR3; the missing end is completed from the germline J gene. The chain uses TRBV2 and TRBJ2-6; 7 bases align to TRBD2. The CDR3 covers 13 residues. V dropped 8 bases and J dropped 4; count of bases not matched to a gene: 2. Germline lookup yields CDR1 SNHLY and CDR2 FYNNEI. CDR3 residues: CASWEGGANVLTF. Incomplete CDR3 DNA: TGTGCCAGCTGGGAGGGGGGGGCCAACGTC.

Many counts were recorded for this clone. Coverage ceases 3 residues before the CDR3 finishes, and the germline J gene fills in the end. This sequence joins TRBV18 and TRBJ2-2, with 9 bases lining up with TRBD2. Germline CDR1 and CDR2: KGHSH and LQKENI. J was trimmed by 1 base and V by 3 bases; bases with no gene match: 12. The CDR3 extends over 19 amino acids. The part of the CDR3 DNA that was read is TGTGCCAGCTCACCTATCCGGGGGATAGCGGGAGAGAACACCGGGGAG. Amino acid sequence: CASSPIRGIAGENTGE. From start to end, the CDR3 is CASSPIRGIAGENTGELFF.

This clone occurred a few times. The read terminates 3 residues ahead of where the CDR3 ends, so the germline J gene completes it. This chain links TRBV2 with TRBJ1-1; tentatively, D is TRBD1 (6 bases). Trimming shortened V by 5 bases and J by 1 base, and 14 bases separated the two germline ends. This CDR3 region has 15 residues. Germline V CDR1 and CDR2: SNHLY, FYNNEI. The CDR3 sequence is CASSPRQVRNTEAFF. The covered CDR3 bases are TGTGCCAGCAGTCCCCGACAGGTGAGGAACACTGAA.

This clone occurred many times. Coverage ceases 3 residues before the CDR3 finishes, and the germline J gene fills in the end. The rearrangement links TRBV7-9 to TRBJ2-5; a possible D gene is TRBD2 (5 bases). Germline V gene sequence: CDR1 SEHNR, CDR2 FQNEAQ (reference sequence). V lost 5 bases to trimming and J lost 4 bases, with 14 bases between them. The CDR3 has 14 residues. CDR3 DNA (partial): TGTGCCAGCAGCCAACTCGCAGGAGGAGAGACC. Its protein is CASSQLAGGET. The entire CDR3 is CASSQLAGGETQYF.

There are many counts of this clone. The read finishes 3 residues shy of the CDR3 end, and the germline J gene is used to complete it. The chain combines TRBV5-4 with TRBJ2-7; 9 bases line up with TRBD1. The germline V gene has CDR1 SGHNT and CDR2 YYREEE (reference sequence). This CDR3 contains 15 residues. With V trimmed by 4 bases and J by 3 bases, 8 bases remained unmatched. CDR3 DNA, as far as it was read: TGTGCCAGCAGCCAGGGACAGGGAGGGAGCTACGAG. As protein: CASSQGQGGSYE. The CDR3 as a whole reads CASSQGQGGSYEQYF.

This clone was observed at least ten times. One junction end disagrees with the germline gene, perhaps due to a read error. The read terminates 3 residues before the CDR3 end, so the remaining end is supplied by the germline J gene. This chain uses TRBV6-4 with TRBJ2-2, with D possibly TRBD1 on 6 matching bases. The CDR3 covers 13 residues. Per germline, CDR1 MRHNA and CDR2 SNTAGT. CDR3: CASSHRDTGELFF. CDR3 DNA, as far as it was read: TGTGCCAGCAGTCACAGGGACACTGGGGAG.

In its sample, this clone was seen many times. The missing CDR3 end, 3 residues past where the read stops, is filled in from the germline J gene. The chain links TRBV12-5 to TRBJ1-4, with D unclear. Germline V gene lookup returns CDR1 LGHNT and CDR2 FRNRAP. This CDR3 contains 17 residues. V lost 3 bases, J lost 5 bases, and 19 bases lay in between. Partial CDR3 DNA: TGTGCTAGTGGTTTCTTACTCCTCGGACTGGAAAATGAAAAA. This codes for CASGFLLLGLENEK. The entire CDR3 protein reads CASGFLLLGLENEKLFF.

At least ten counts were recorded for this clone. From the germline J gene comes the end of the CDR3, since the read stops 3 residues before it. The V call is TRBV6-2 or TRBV6-3, the J call TRBJ2-1, with 7 positions matching TRBD1. V gave up 4 bases and J gave up 9 bases; unmatched junction bases: 6. Germline V lookup: CDR1 MNHEY, CDR2 SVGEGT. This CDR3 has 13 residues. Partial CDR3 DNA: TGTGCCAGCAGTTTCGACAGGGTTGGTGAG. Its translation is CASSFDRVGE. The CDR3 in full is CASSFDRVGEQFF.

This clone was seen repeatedly, ten times or more. The read is 3 residues too short to cover the CDR3 end, so that end is filled in from the germline J gene. This chain joins TRBV29-1 and TRBJ2-7, with unresolved D. Per the germline V gene, CDR1 is SQVTM and CDR2 is ANQGSEA. This CDR3 is 12 amino acids long. V lost 7 bases, J lost 2 bases, and 12 bases lay in between. CDR3 DNA, as far as it was read: TGCAGCGCTAGAGAGGATCCCTACGAG. Translation: CSAREDPYE. The CDR3 in full is CSAREDPYEQYF.

This clone was seen repeatedly, ten times or more. The sequenced CDR3 bases are TGTGCCAGCAGCGACGGACAGCGCAACTCTGGAAACACC. Protein: CASSDGQRNSGNT. The whole CDR3 sequence is CASSDGQRNSGNTIYF. The chain recombines TRBV7-8 with TRBJ1-3; maybe TRBD1 (6 bases). Coverage ceases 3 residues before the CDR3 finishes, and the germline J gene fills in the end. Per germline, CDR1 SGHVS and CDR2 FQNEAQ. The CDR3 totals 16 residues. The V gene lost 5 bases and the J gene lost 0 bases, with 14 bases spanning the gap.

The table lists this clone with many counts. The CDR3 is cut off 3 residues early in the read; its end comes from the germline J gene. The chain joins TRBV19 to TRBJ1-2; 7 nucleotides line up with TRBD1. V gave up 5 bases and J gave up 0 bases; unmatched junction bases: 15. Looked up from germline, CDR1 is LNHDA and CDR2 is SQIVND (reference sequence). There are 18 residues in the CDR3. Incomplete CDR3 DNA: TGTGCCAGTAGTTCTCCCCGACAGGGACTCCTAGCTAACTATGGC. Translation: CASSSPRQGLLANYG. From start to end, the CDR3 is CASSSPRQGLLANYGYTF.